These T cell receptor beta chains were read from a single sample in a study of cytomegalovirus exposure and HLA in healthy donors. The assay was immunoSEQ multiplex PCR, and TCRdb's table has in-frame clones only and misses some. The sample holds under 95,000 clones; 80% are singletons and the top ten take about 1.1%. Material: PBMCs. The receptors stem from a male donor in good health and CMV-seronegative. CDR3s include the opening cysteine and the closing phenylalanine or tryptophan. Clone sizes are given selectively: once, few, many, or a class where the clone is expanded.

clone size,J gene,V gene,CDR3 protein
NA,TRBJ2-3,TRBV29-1,CSVEGGLEREAFGDTQYF
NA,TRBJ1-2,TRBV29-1,CSVEQGEWGYTF
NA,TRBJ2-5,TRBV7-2,CASSGGRAGVQETQYF
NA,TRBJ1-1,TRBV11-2,CASSSTSQGNTEAFF
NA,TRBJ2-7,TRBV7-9,CSSSLFPSGEQYF
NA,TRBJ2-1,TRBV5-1,CASSPRLAGGGYNEQFF
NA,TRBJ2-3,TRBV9,CASSVEGTSGASSTDTQYF
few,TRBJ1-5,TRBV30,CAWSVRRESQPQHF
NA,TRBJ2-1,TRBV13,CASSSGLAGKTYNEQFF
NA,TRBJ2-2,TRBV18,CASSLGQTGTGELFF
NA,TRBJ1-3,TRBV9,CASSELSGNTIYF
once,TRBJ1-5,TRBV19,CASRRGQGIGQPQHF
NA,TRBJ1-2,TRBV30,CAWSITRGRGYTF
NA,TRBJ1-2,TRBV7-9,CASSPKPGQNYGYTF
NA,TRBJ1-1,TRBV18,CASSPGNTEAFF
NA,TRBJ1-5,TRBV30,CAWSVILGRPQHF
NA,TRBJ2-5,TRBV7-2,CASSLAGQNQETQYF
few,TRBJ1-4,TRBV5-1,CASSRTGGNEKLFF
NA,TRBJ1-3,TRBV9,CASSVGGGSGNTIYF
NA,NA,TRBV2,CASSANLYEQYF
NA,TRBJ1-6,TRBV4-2,CASSQAPEGSPLHF
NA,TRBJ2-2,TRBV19,CASTDPMGMAGGPGELFF
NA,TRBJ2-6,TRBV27,CASSFGGSGANVLTF
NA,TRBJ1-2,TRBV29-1,CSAAKGGDYGYPF
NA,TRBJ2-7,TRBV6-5,CASSYVASQGYEQYF
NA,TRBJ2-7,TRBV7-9,CASSLGLARGEQYF
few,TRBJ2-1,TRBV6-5,CASHRGGTYNEQFF
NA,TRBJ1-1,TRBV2,CASTRVGGEAFF
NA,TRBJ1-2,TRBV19,CASKGSVGADYGYPF